The present TCR beta chain was sequenced within a study of Ad26.COV2.S vaccination and SARS-CoV-2 variants. Whole-study context: In the study, Ad26.COV2.S was injected intramuscularly once, or twice 56 days apart. The study, taken as a whole, reports: Post-vaccination spike-specific CD8+ and CD4+ T cell responses reportedly had substantial breadth. Placebo and vaccine recipients had non-spike TCR breadth that was similar.

Regarding treatment: 15 to 20 received Ad26.COV2.S at low or high dose, single or two shots; about 5 received placebo; per-sample allocation not given. Vaccine and placebo recipients were sampled on day 63 after the first injection. Sequencing used immunoSEQ multiplex PCR; TCRdb keeps in-frame clones, though not all of them. The sample comprises approximately 250,000 clones, 87% of which are singletons, and roughly 3% rests with the top ten. Trimming removed 1 base at V and 0 bases at J, with 6 bases between. This CDR3 region has 14 residues. From germline, CDR1 is LNHDA and CDR2 SQIVND (reference sequence). Comment on this clone: Its antigen is not identified. Other DNA variants within this sample encode the same CDR3.

Sequences were derived from peripheral blood, sampled in a trial of Ad26.COV2.S vaccine versus placebo. V gene TRBV19 combines with J gene TRBJ1-2; maybe TRBD1 (6 bases). The sequence was obtained from a person between 18 and 60 years old who received the Ad26.COV2.S COVID-19 vaccine or a placebo. The DNA of the CDR3 is TGTGCCAGTAGTATAGGGACAGCTAACTATGGCTACACCTTC. It codes for CASSIGTANYGYTF.